The next 6 T cell receptor beta chains were all read from a single sample in a study of T cell clones after liver transplantation. Only in-frame clones appear in the TCRdb table, and some are missing; sequencing was by immunoSEQ multiplex PCR. The sample holds around 97,000 clones, around 84% seen once. This specimen consisted of CD4+ T cells from blood, obtained 45 to 50 months after liver transplant. The source is a human patient who received a liver transplant. The graft donor may account for some of the T cells.

V and J are TRBV13 and TRBJ1-3; possible D gene TRBD1, 6 bases. CDR3 length: 17 residues. Looked up from germline, CDR1 is PRHDT and CDR2 is FYEKMQ (reference sequence). V lost 8 bases and J lost 0, with 20 bases in between. The CDR3 bases are TGTGCCAGCCGCGGGGGGGCCCTTCCCGCCTCTGGAAACACCATATATTTT. It specifies CASRGGALPASGNTIYF.

This clone was seen only a few times. The chain couples TRBV7-2 to TRBJ2-1; 10 bases map to TRBD2. Germline V gene lookup returns CDR1 SGHTA and CDR2 FQGNSA. This CDR3 region has 16 residues. Trimming removed 5 bases from V and 14 bases from J; junction bases left unmatched: 18. The CDR3 protein is CASSQPGASGRGGEFF. CDR3 nucleotides: TGTGCCAGCAGCCAACCCGGGGCTAGCGGGAGAGGCGGTGAGTTCTTC.

The V call is TRBV28, the J call TRBJ1-2; 9 nucleotides line up with TRBD1. V trimming: 6 bases; J trimming: 13 bases; junction bases outside the gene matches: 12. Germline CDR1 is MDHEN and CDR2 is SYDVKM. This CDR3 spans 13 amino acids. The CDR3 loop reads CASRPNDRGRSTF. The CDR3 coding sequence is TGTGCCAGCAGACCGAATGACAGGGGGAGATCCACCTTC.

The rearrangement uses TRBV28 and TRBJ2-7; weak D call: TRBD2 (5 bases). The CDR3 has 15 amino acids. Germline values: CDR1 MDHEN, CDR2 SYDVKM. The germline V and J ends were trimmed by 4 bases and 0 bases, with 13 bases remaining between them. CDR3 DNA: TGTGCCAGCAGTTATCGGGGAAGTCGCTCCTACGAGCAGTACTTC. Translated, it gives CASSYRGSRSYEQYF.

The gene calls are TRBV7-8 and TRBJ2-2, with 7 positions matching TRBD2. V shed 5 bases and J 4 bases; nucleotides not matched to a gene: 7. CDR1 and CDR2 from the germline V gene are SGHVS and FQNEAQ. The CDR3 runs 15 residues. The CDR3 DNA sequence: TGTGCCAGCAGCGTTAACGGGGGGACCACCGGGGAGCTGTTTTTT. Encoded protein: CASSVNGGTTGELFF.

This chain's CDR3 is CASSFREAEAFF. CDR3 nucleotides: TGTGCCAGCAGCTTCCGGGAGGCTGAAGCTTTCTTT. This chain connects TRBV5-4 to TRBJ1-1, with D unclear. Germline V lookup: CDR1 SGHNT, CDR2 YYREEE (reference sequence). The ends were cut back, 2 bases at V and 6 bases at J, with 8 bases in the middle. The CDR3 has 12 amino acids.